The sequence of this TCR beta chain was determined in a study of blood T cell repertoires in COVID-19. Study-level information: From the United States, Italy and Spain came samples of acute and convalescent COVID-19. T cells, B-cell-depleted T cells, or PBMCs supplied cDNA or gDNA.

Per the original methods: Amplified reference gene primers provided the basis for estimating nucleated cell counts. This table comes from immunoSEQ multiplex PCR, and its TCRdb copy is limited to in-frame clones, with some not included. Clonal size and the V and J genes are those of that table, whereas D and trimming came from the DNA. Of around 55,000 clones listed, just under 90% are singletons. The germline V and J ends were trimmed by 8 bases and 0 bases, with 17 bases remaining between them. This CDR3 region has 16 residues. CDR1 and CDR2 from the germline V gene are MDHEN and SYDVKM. The clonotype originates from a man aged 55 to 69 with acute or convalescent COVID-19. The rearrangement joins TRBV28 to TRBJ1-5, with D perhaps TRBD1 (6 bases). Sample: peripheral blood. Written as DNA, the CDR3 is TGTGCCAGCTTTGGACAGATCTTTTATAGCAATCAGCCCCAGCATTTT. Encoded protein: CASFGQIFYSNQPQHF.